The TCR beta chain under discussion was sequenced for a study of spatial heterogeneity in lung cancer. The time point was: blood at routine non-recurrence follow-up after resection. The sequenced material consisted of unsorted whole RNA from tumor, nontumor lung or frozen PBMC. The table lists this clonotype with many counts. What it binds is unknown. Study-level findings and limits: Resection saw ubiquitous expanded tumor TCRs appear in blood more than follow-up did.

A distinct unique molecular identifier was carried by each TCR cDNA molecule. TCRdb reanalysed the 5' RACE reads using MiXCR and keeps one entry per CDR3 protein. Here the sample spans some 30,000 distinct CDR3 sequences, under 11% being singletons. V lost 8 bases to trimming and J lost 2 bases, with 16 bases between them. The CDR3 runs 14 residues. From germline, CDR1 is MNHEY and CDR2 SVGAGI. The clonotype was recovered from a female donor with early-stage non-small cell lung cancer. The sample consisted of PBMCs, taken at follow-up. The V gene is TRBV6-5, the J gene TRBJ2-7; D gene unclear. The CDR3 nucleotides read TGTGCCAGCCGCGCCACCGACGAAACCTACGAGCAGTACTTC. Encoded protein: CASRATDETYEQYF.